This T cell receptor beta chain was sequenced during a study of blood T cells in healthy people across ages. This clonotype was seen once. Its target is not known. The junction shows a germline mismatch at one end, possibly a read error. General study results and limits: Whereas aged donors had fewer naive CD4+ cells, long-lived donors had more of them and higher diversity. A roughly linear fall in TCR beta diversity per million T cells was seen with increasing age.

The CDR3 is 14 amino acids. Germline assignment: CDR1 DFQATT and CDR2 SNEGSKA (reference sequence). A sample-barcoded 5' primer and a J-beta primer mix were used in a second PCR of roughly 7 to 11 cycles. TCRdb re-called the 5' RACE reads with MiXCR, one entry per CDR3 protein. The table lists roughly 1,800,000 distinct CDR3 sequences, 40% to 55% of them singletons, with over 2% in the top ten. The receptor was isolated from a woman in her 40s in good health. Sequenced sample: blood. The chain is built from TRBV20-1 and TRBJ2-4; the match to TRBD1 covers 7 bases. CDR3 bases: TGCAGTGCCGAGGACAGGCTAGCCAAAAGCATTCAGTACTTC. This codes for CSAEDRLAKSIQYF.